These T cell receptor beta chains were read from a single sample in a study of prognosis after radiotherapy for stage I lung cancer. MiXCR was run by TCRdb on the multiplex PCR reads, yielding one entry per CDR3 protein. The repertoire includes about 35,000 distinct CDR3 sequences, 32% of them detected once, and 25% to 30% sits in the top ten. The specimen comprised PBMCs, sampled before or after stereotactic body radiation therapy (not recorded which). The source of these receptors is a donor over 45 with non-small cell lung cancer. CDR3s include the opening cysteine and the closing phenylalanine or tryptophan. Fields, in order: D gene, J gene, V gene, clone size, CDR3 DNA, CDR3 protein. A D gene is named only where the DNA matches it firmly. Expanded clones get a size class; other rows say once, few or many, or leave the size out.

TRBD1	TRBJ1-1	TRBV9	many	TGTGCCAGCAGCGTAGAGGGGGCCGAGAACACTGAAGCTTTCTTT	CASSVEGAENTEAFF
NA	TRBJ2-5	TRBV30	many	TGTGCCTGGTCCTACGGTTCAACCCGGGGGGCGACCCAGTACTTC	CAWSYGSTRGATQYF
TRBD1	TRBJ2-3	TRBV19	NA	TGTGCCAGTAGTGGACAGGGTTGGGTAGATACGCAGTATTTT	CASSGQGWVDTQYF
NA	TRBJ2-5	TRBV5-8	few	TGTGCCAGCAGCCCCGGGACAAAAACCTTCCAAGAGACCCAGTACTTC	CASSPGTKTFQETQYF
TRBD2	TRBJ2-3	TRBV5-1	many	TGCGCCAGCAGCTCAGGTAGCGGGGATACGCAGTATTTT	CASSSGSGDTQYF
NA	TRBJ1-2	TRBV10-3	NA	TGTGCCATCAGTGAGGACAGACCCTATGGCTACACCTTC	CAISEDRPYGYTF
NA	TRBJ1-1	TRBV6-1	many	TGTGCCAGCATCTGGACGAACACTGAAGCTTTCTTT	CASIWTNTEAFF
NA	TRBJ1-4	TRBV12-3/TRBV12-4	many	TGTGCCAGCAGGCAACAGGGTGCGGGTAATGAAAAACTGTTTTTT	CASRQQGAGNEKLFF
NA	TRBJ1-1	TRBV12-3/TRBV12-4	NA	TGTGCCAGCAATAGTGGCAGGAAACCCCTTAACACTGAAGCTTTCTTT	CASNSGRKPLNTEAFF
NA	TRBJ2-2	TRBV12-3/TRBV12-4	NA	TGTGCCAGCAGCGCAGGACTATCGGGGTATTCCGGGGAGCTGTTTTTT	CASSAGLSGYSGELFF
NA	TRBJ1-1	TRBV18	many	TGTGCCAGCTCACCAGCGGGGCCTGGAGGAACTGAAGCTTTCTTT	CASSPAGPGGTEAFF
TRBD2	TRBJ2-6	TRBV20-1	many	TGCAGTGCTAGAGCGGGGGGTGCTGGGGCCAACGTCCTGACTTTC	CSARAGGAGANVLTF
NA	TRBJ2-2	TRBV18	many	TGTGCCAGCTCACCACAAGGTTCCGGGGAGCTGTTTTTT	CASSPQGSGELFF
NA	TRBJ1-1	TRBV18	NA	TGTGCCAGCCGGCCGTCGGGAGCGGGATTAATGAACACTGAAGCTTTCTTT	CASRPSGAGLMNTEAFF
NA	TRBJ2-3	TRBV7-3	NA	TGTGCCAACAGCTTTATCGGGGGAACTAGCACAGATACGCAGTATTTT	CANSFIGGTSTDTQYF
NA	TRBJ1-2	TRBV27	NA	TGTGCCAGTAGTTTGGGCGTCGGCAATGTCTACACCTTC	CASSLGVGNVYTF
NA	TRBJ1-1	TRBV20-1	NA	TGCAGTGCTTCCCAGGGATCGAACACTGAAGCTTTCTTT	CSASQGSNTEAFF
TRBD1	TRBJ1-1	TRBV5-1	medium-sized	TGCGCCAGCAGCTTGGGAGGGGGCGAGGGGAACACTGAAGCTTTCTTT	CASSLGGGEGNTEAFF
TRBD1	TRBJ1-4	TRBV28	many	TGTGCCAGCAGACAGGACAGGGATTGGGCAACTAATGAAAAACTGTTTTTT	CASRQDRDWATNEKLFF
NA	TRBJ2-3	TRBV6-1	many	TGTGCCAGCAGGTGGGGAGAACCAGATACGCAGTATTTT	CASRWGEPDTQYF
NA	TRBJ2-1	TRBV20-1	NA	TGCAGTGCTCCCTGGGCGGTGTCCTCCTACAATGAGCAGTTATTC	CSAPWAVSSYNEQLF
TRBD1	TRBJ1-2	TRBV2	NA	TGTGCCAGCAGTGGGGGGACAGGGAGGAGGCACATTGGCTACAACTTC	CASSGGTGRRHIGYNF
NA	TRBJ2-1	TRBV20-1	NA	TGCAGTGCCACCCTTATAGGGTCGAATGAGCAGTTCTTC	CSATLIGSNEQFF
NA	TRBJ2-3	TRBV20-1	NA	TGCAGTGCCCTTGGGGCTTGGAGCACAGATACGCAGTATTTT	CSALGAWSTDTQYF
NA	TRBJ1-3	TRBV18	many	TGTGCCAGCTCATTAGACAGTTACTCTGGAAACACCATATATTTT	CASSLDSYSGNTIYF
NA	TRBJ2-5	TRBV6-5	many	TGTGCCAGCAGTTTAGGACAACAAGAGACCCAGTACTTC	CASSLGQQETQYF
TRBD1	TRBJ1-4	TRBV27	many	TGTGCCAGCAGTTTCAGGGGGCAGGGTGAAAAACTGTTTTTT	CASSFRGQGEKLFF
NA	TRBJ2-1	TRBV3-1	many	TGTGCCAGCAGCTCAACCGGGAATGAGCAGTTCTTC	CASSSTGNEQFF
TRBD1	TRBJ1-5	TRBV12-3/TRBV12-4	NA	TGTGCCAGCAGTCCCGGGTACAGGGGTTTTGGTCAGCCCCAGCATTTT	CASSPGYRGFGQPQHF
NA	TRBJ2-5	TRBV29-1	NA	TGCAGCGTCGGGCACAGCCGGGAGACCCAGTACTTC	CSVGHSRETQYF
TRBD1	TRBJ1-3	TRBV6-2/TRBV6-3	NA	TGTGCCAGCAGTGAAAGGCAGGGGGTTTTTGTAAACACCATATATTTT	CASSERQGVFVNTIYF
TRBD1	TRBJ2-3	TRBV6-2/TRBV6-3	many	TGTGCCAGCACCCCACAGGGGGACGTCGCTGATACGCAGTATTTT	CASTPQGDVADTQYF
TRBD2	TRBJ2-1	TRBV11-1	many	TGTGCCAGCGGCGTCTCTAGCGGCAATGAGCAGTTCTTC	CASGVSSGNEQFF
NA	TRBJ2-7	TRBV6-9	NA	TGTGCCAGCAGTTTTTACAGATACGAGCAGTACTTC	CASSFYRYEQYF
NA	TRBJ2-3	TRBV7-9	many	TGTGCCAGCAGCTTAGGATCGGCCACAGATACGCAGTATTTT	CASSLGSATDTQYF
NA	TRBJ1-2	TRBV7-2	NA	TGTGCCAGCAGCTTAAGAAGACAGGATGGTGGCTACACCTTC	CASSLRRQDGGYTF
TRBD2	TRBJ2-2	TRBV11-3	NA	TGTGGCAGCAGCTTAGCACTAGCGGGAGGGCCCGGCGGGGAGCTGTTTTTT	CGSSLALAGGPGGELFF
TRBD1	TRBJ2-1	TRBV20-1	many	TGCAGTGGACAGGGGGCGGCTGAGCAGTTCTTC	CSGQGAAEQFF
TRBD1	TRBJ2-2	TRBV7-3	once	TGTGCCAGCAGCTCTCCGGGACAGGGGACCGGGGAGCTGTTTTTT	CASSSPGQGTGELFF
NA	TRBJ2-5	TRBV29-1	NA	TGCAGCGTTGAGGCCCATCACCAAGAGACCCAGTACTTC	CSVEAHHQETQYF